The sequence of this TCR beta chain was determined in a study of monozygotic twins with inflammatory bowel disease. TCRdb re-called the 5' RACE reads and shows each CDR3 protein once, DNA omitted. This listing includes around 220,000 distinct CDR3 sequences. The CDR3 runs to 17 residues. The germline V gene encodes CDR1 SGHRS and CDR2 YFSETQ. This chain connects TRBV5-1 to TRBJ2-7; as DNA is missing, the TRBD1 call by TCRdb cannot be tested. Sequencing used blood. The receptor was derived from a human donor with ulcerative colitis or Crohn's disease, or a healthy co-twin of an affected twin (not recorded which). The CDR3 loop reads CASSLGVGTGRGNEQYF.